The sequence of this TCR beta chain was determined in a study of regulatory T cells in long-lasting Graves disease. Study-level information: In persistent Graves' disease, antithyroid drugs had been taken for over 5 years and TSH receptor antibodies stayed positive.

The study's findings and limits: Patients with persistent disease shared 2,741 public clonotypes, outpacing the roughly 950 shared by new patients.

The time point here: persistent/refractory GD, antithyroid drugs over 5 years with positive TRAb. PBMC RNA served as the TCR library source. From an endocrinology department in Xi'an, China, came the patients. Library construction for TCR beta used iRepertoire HTBI primers and Arm-PCR of CDR3 regions. A single record per CDR3 protein comes from TCRdb applying MiXCR to the multiplex PCR reads. Found here are roughly 450,000 distinct CDR3 sequences, around a fifth of them singletons; the top ten hold about an eighth. The CDR3 covers 14 residues. Germline V CDR1 and CDR2: SEHNR, FQNEAQ (reference sequence). V was pared by 2 bases and J by 3 bases, with 10 bases between. Concerning this clonotype: Antigen unknown.

V usage is TRBV7-9 and J usage is TRBJ2-5, with D unclear. Sequenced here: peripheral blood mononuclear cells (PBMCs), sampled when the disease was refractory, from a patient treated with antithyroid drugs. The sequence was obtained from a female donor with Graves disease. CDR3 region: CASSLSGRKETQYF. CDR3 in DNA: TGTGCCAGCAGCTTATCGGGTCGAAAAGAGACCCAGTACTTC. Full variable domain (rest looked up from reference TRBV7-9 and TRBJ2-5): DTGVSQNPRHKITKRGQNVTFRCDPISEHNRLYWYRQTLGQGPEFLTYFQNEAQLEKSRLLSDRFSAERPKGSFSTLEIQRTEQGDSAMYLCASSLSGRKETQYFGPGTRLLVL.